The subject of this entry is one TCR beta chain. Its antigen is currently unknown. CTLA-4 blockade using ipilimumab, together with focal radiation, was received by patients with chemo-refractory metastatic non-small-cell lung cancer. The sample originates from a study of radiotherapy plus CTLA-4 blockade in lung cancer. Whole-study findings and limits: Tumor-derived TCR clones expanded in blood after radiotherapy plus ipilimumab.

Trimming shortened V by 3 bases and J by 5 bases, and 23 bases separated the two germline ends. From germline, CDR1 is KGHSH and CDR2 LQKENI. The CDR3 extends over 18 amino acids. Repertoires were generated with immunoSEQ multiplex PCR, while TCRdb's copy carries only in-frame clones and drops some. Altogether tens of thousands of clones are present, 83% being singletons, with the ten largest covering 0.65% to 0.9%. This rearrangement joins TRBV18 to TRBJ1-5; D perhaps matches TRBD1 (6 bases). The source of this sequence is a human donor with non-small cell lung cancer who had stable disease on radiotherapy plus ipilimumab. The material sequenced was peripheral blood, taken from a patient treated with radiotherapy plus ipilimumab. CDR3 in amino acids: CASSPLYFTGQGDQPQHF. Here the CDR3 DNA reads TGTGCCAGCTCACCCTTGTACTTTACAGGGCAAGGAGATCAGCCCCAGCATTTT.